This TCR beta chain appears in the sequencing data of a study of monozygotic twins with inflammatory bowel disease. TCRdb reprocessed the 5' RACE reads and reports one entry per CDR3 protein, with no DNA. This table holds 300,000 to 450,000 distinct CDR3 sequences. The V gene's germline CDR1 is MNHEY and CDR2 SVGAGI. CDR3 length: 16 amino acids. Sequencing was done on a sample of blood. The clonotype was recovered from a human donor with ulcerative colitis or Crohn's disease, or a healthy co-twin of an affected twin (not recorded which). The rearrangement uses TRBV6-5 and TRBJ2-2; TCRdb's assignment of TRBD1 cannot be checked, as there is no DNA. CDR3 sequence reads: CASTLLGGAPKGELFF.